This T cell receptor beta chain comes out of a study of identifying expanded T cells in peripheral blood. The study's findings and limits: Approximately 1.2 clones differed between technical replicates, versus approximately 17 and 20 over time. Variance in clone template counts between approximately two-week samples significantly increased with total template count across all healthy donors.

The data were produced by immunoSEQ multiplex PCR, yet TCRdb's version contains in-frame clones alone and is incomplete. Of 45,000 to 60,000 clones in the sample, approximately 83% are singletons; the top ten hold approximately 19%. Healthy donors had no documented immune events, such as infections, while sampled. Details on this clone: Its antigen is currently unknown.

The CDR3 contains 10 residues. Germline CDR1 is GTSNPN and CDR2 is SVGIG (reference sequence). Trimming took 5 bases from V and 7 from J, leaving 8 bases between them. The rearrangement joins TRBV30 to TRBJ1-1; D unclear. The sequence came from a person between 18 and 75 years old in good health. Source material: blood. CDR3 loop: CAWGQLEAFF. The CDR3 coding sequence is TGTGCCTGGGGCCAGCTTGAAGCTTTCTTT.